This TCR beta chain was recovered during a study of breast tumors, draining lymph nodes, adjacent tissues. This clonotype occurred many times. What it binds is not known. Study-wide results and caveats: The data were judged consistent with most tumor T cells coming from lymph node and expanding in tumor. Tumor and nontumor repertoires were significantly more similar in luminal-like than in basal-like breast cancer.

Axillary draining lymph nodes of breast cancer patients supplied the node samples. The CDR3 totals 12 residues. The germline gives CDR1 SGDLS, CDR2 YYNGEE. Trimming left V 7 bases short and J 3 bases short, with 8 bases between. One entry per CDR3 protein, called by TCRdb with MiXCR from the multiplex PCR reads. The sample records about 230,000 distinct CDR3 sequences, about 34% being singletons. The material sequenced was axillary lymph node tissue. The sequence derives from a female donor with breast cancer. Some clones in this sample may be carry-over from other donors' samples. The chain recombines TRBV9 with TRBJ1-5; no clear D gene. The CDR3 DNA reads TGTGCCAGCGGCAAGGCCAATCAGCCCCAGCATTTT. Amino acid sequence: CASGKANQPQHF.